The sequence of this TCR beta chain was determined in a study of blood T cell repertoires in COVID-19. Per the original methods: Reference gene primer amplification in the assay estimated nucleated cell counts. Produced via immunoSEQ multiplex PCR; TCRdb's table is partial and in-frame only. That table gives V, J and clone size, and the DNA gave D and trimming. The table has about 110,000 clones, 69% seen once. CDR3 length equals 15 residues. The junction had 7 bases not matched to a gene; V was cut back by 0 bases and J by 8 bases. CDR1 LNHNV and CDR2 YYDKDF come from the germline V gene (reference sequence).

The source is a man of 80 years or more with acute or convalescent COVID-19. The sequenced material came from peripheral blood. The chain recombines TRBV15 with TRBJ2-1; 7 bases are shared with TRBD2. The CDR3 is CATSRDLGLADEQFF. The CDR3 coding sequence is TGTGCCACCAGCAGAGATCTCGGTCTAGCGGATGAGCAGTTCTTC.